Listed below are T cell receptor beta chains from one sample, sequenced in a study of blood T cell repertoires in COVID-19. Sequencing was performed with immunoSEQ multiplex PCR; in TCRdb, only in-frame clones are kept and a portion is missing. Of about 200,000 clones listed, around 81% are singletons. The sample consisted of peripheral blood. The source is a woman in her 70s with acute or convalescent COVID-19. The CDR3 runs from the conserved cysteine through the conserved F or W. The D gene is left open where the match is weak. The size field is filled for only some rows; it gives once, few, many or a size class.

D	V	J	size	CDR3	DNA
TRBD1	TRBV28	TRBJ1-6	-	CASSANRGNNSPLHF	TGTGCCAGCAGTGCCAACAGGGGAAATAATTCACCCCTCCACTTT
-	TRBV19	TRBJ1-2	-	CASSEANYGYTF	TGTGCCAGTAGTGAGGCGAACTATGGCTACACCTTC
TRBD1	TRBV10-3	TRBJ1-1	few	CAISGQGAQSMNTEAFF	TGTGCCATCAGTGGCCAGGGGGCCCAATCCATGAACACTGAAGCTTTCTTT
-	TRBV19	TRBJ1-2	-	CASSTTGSNYGYTF	TGTGCCAGTAGTACGACAGGTTCTAACTATGGCTACACCTTC
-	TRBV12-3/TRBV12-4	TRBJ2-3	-	CASSSGGDTQYF	TGTGCCAGCAGTTCCGGCGGGGATACGCAGTATTTT
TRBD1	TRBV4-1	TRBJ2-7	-	CASSQGQGTVEQYF	TGCGCCAGCAGCCAGGGACAGGGGACGGTCGAGCAGTACTTC
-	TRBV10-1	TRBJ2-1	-	CASSEVAEATEQFF	TGCGCCAGCAGTGAGGTAGCGGAGGCGACTGAGCAGTTCTTC
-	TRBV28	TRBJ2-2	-	CASRGGGNTGELFF	TGTGCCAGCAGGGGAGGGGGGAACACCGGGGAGCTGTTTTTT
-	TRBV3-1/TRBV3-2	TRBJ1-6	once	CASSQTYSGAADSPLHF	TGTGCCAGCAGCCAGACTTATTCGGGAGCGGCCGATTCACCCCTCCACTTT
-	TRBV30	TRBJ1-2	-	CAWSDVRRGYGYTF	TGTGCCTGGAGTGACGTCAGGCGGGGATATGGCTACACCTTC
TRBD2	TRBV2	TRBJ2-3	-	CASRGTSGRSDTQYF	TGTGCCAGCAGAGGGACTAGCGGGAGGTCAGATACGCAGTATTTT
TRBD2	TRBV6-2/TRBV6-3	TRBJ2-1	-	CASSYYRASGNEQFF	TGTGCCAGCAGCTACTATCGGGCTAGCGGGAATGAGCAGTTCTTC
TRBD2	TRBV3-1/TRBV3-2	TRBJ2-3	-	CASSQDTSGDTQYF	TGTGCCAGCAGCCAAGATACTAGCGGAGATACGCAGTATTTT
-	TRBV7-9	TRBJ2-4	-	CASSTPSGAKNIQYF	TGTGCCAGCAGCACTCCCTCAGGGGCCAAAAACATTCAGTACTTC
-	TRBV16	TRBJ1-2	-	CASSQSPDTFYGYTF	TGTGCCAGCAGCCAATCCCCGGACACCTTCTATGGCTACACCTTC
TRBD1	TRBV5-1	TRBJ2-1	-	CASSGTGVSYNEQFF	TGCGCCAGCAGCGGTACAGGGGTATCCTACAATGAGCAGTTCTTC
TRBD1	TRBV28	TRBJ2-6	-	CASSLATGGALGANVLTF	TGTGCCAGCAGTTTAGCCACAGGGGGCGCGCTTGGGGCCAACGTCCTGACTTTC
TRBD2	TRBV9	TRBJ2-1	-	CASSPRLAGSYNEQFF	TGTGCCAGCAGCCCGCGACTAGCGGGTTCCTACAATGAGCAGTTCTTC
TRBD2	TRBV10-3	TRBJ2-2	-	CAISRAGQTPGELFF	TGTGCCATCAGTAGAGCGGGGCAGACCCCCGGGGAGCTGTTTTTT
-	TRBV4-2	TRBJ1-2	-	CASSQEREGNYGYTF	TGTGCCAGCAGCCAAGAAAGGGAGGGTAACTATGGCTACACCTTC
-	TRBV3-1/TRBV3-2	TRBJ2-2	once	CASSPTSPGTGELFF	TGTGCCAGCAGCCCGACTAGTCCCGGCACCGGGGAGCTGTTTTTT
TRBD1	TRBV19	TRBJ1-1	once	CASSTRPDRGTEAFF	TGTGCCAGTAGTACTCGCCCGGACAGGGGTACTGAAGCTTTCTTT
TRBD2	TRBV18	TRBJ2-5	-	CASSQTSGSLETQYF	TGTGCCAGCTCACAGACTAGCGGGAGCTTAGAGACCCAGTACTTC
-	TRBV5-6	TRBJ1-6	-	CASSVGGSPLHF	TGTGCCAGCAGCGTTGGGGGGTCACCCCTCCACTTT
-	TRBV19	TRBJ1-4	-	CASSTGANEKLFF	TGTGCCAGTAGTACCGGAGCTAATGAAAAACTGTTTTTT
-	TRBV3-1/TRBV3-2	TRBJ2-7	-	CASSQRVHEQYF	TGTGCCAGCAGCCAGCGGGTCCACGAGCAGTACTTC
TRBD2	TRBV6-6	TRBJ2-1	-	CASSFPKREGSGEQFF	TGTGCCAGCAGTTTTCCCAAGCGGGAGGGGTCGGGTGAGCAGTTCTTC
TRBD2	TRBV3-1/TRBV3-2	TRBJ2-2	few	CASSQQTSGDTGELFF	TGTGCCAGCAGCCAACAGACTAGCGGCGACACCGGGGAGCTGTTTTTT
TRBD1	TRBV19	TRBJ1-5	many	CASSITGGFGEPQHF	TGTGCCAGTAGTATTACAGGGGGGTTTGGGGAGCCCCAGCATTTT
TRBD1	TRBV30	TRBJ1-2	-	CAWSVPRTGPNYGYTF	TGTGCCTGGAGTGTACCGCGGACAGGTCCCAACTATGGCTACACCTTC
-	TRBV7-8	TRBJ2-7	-	CASSKDGPYEQYF	TGTGCCAGCAGCAAAGATGGCCCCTACGAGCAGTACTTC
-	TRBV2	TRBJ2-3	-	CASSEARGLLGDTQYF	TGTGCCAGCAGTGAAGCGCGCGGACTTCTGGGAGATACGCAGTATTTT
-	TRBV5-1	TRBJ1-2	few	CASSLDRGLSYGYTF	TGCGCCAGCAGCTTGGATAGAGGGCTGTCCTATGGCTACACCTTC
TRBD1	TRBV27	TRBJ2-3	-	CASSLFLTGINTQYF	TGTGCCAGCAGCCTCTTTCTGACAGGGATAAATACGCAGTATTTT
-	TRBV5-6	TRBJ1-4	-	CASSHQGIREKLFF	TGTGCCAGCAGCCACCAGGGTATTCGGGAAAAACTGTTTTTT
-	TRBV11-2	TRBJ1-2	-	CASSLAQFSLGYTF	TGTGCCAGCAGCTTAGCCCAGTTTTCCCTTGGCTACACCTTC
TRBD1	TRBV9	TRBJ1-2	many	CASSTPRTGPGGYTF	TGTGCCAGCAGCACCCCAAGGACAGGGCCCGGTGGCTACACCTTC
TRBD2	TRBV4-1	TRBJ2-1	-	CASGRSSGSGHEQFF	TGCGCCAGTGGAAGATCTAGCGGGAGTGGCCATGAGCAGTTCTTC
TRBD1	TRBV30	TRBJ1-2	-	CAWSVGQGTYGYTF	TGTGCCTGGAGTGTCGGACAGGGCACATATGGCTACACCTTC
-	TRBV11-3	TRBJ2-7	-	CASSLGGPLGSYEQYF	TGTGCCAGCAGCTTAGGCGGGCCCTTGGGCTCCTACGAGCAGTACTTC
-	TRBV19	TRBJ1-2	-	CAQPAGETGGRANYGYTF	TGTGCCCAGCCCGCAGGAGAAACCGGGGGACGAGCTAACTATGGCTACACCTTC
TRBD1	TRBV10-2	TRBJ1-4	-	CASSTGTGDVSNEKLFF	TGCGCCAGCAGCACCGGGACAGGGGATGTAAGCAATGAAAAACTGTTTTTT
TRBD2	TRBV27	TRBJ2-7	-	CASSLLAGIRYEQYF	TGTGCCAGCAGTTTACTAGCGGGAATTCGGTACGAGCAGTACTTC
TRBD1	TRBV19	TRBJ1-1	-	CASRKPGQGLGTEAFF	TGTGCCAGTAGAAAACCGGGACAGGGGCTAGGCACTGAAGCTTTCTTT
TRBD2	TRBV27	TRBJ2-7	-	CASSFVLAGVSEQYF	TGTGCCAGCAGTTTCGTTTTAGCGGGAGTGAGTGAGCAGTACTTC
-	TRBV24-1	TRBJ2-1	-	CATSDFPGFNEQFF	TGTGCCACCAGTGATTTCCCAGGGTTCAATGAGCAGTTCTTC
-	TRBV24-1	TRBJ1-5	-	CATSDHPTGPNQPQHF	TGTGCCACCAGTGATCATCCGACAGGCCCAAATCAGCCCCAGCATTTT
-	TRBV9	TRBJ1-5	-	CASSVAGGNQPQHF	TGTGCCAGCAGCGTAGCCGGGGGGAATCAGCCCCAGCATTTT
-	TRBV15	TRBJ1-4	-	CATSRGGNLNEKLFF	TGTGCCACCAGCAGAGGGGGCAACCTTAATGAAAAACTGTTTTTT
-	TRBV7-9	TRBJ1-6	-	CASSLGENRASPLHF	TGTGCCAGCAGCTTAGGCGAAAACAGGGCTTCACCCCTCCACTTT
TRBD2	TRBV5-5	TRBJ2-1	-	CASSAGGGASSYNEQFF	TGTGCCAGCAGCGCGGGGGGCGGTGCTAGCTCCTACAATGAGCAGTTCTTC
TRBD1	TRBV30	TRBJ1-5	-	CAWTQGGDQPQHF	TGTGCCTGGACCCAGGGGGGCGATCAGCCCCAGCATTTT